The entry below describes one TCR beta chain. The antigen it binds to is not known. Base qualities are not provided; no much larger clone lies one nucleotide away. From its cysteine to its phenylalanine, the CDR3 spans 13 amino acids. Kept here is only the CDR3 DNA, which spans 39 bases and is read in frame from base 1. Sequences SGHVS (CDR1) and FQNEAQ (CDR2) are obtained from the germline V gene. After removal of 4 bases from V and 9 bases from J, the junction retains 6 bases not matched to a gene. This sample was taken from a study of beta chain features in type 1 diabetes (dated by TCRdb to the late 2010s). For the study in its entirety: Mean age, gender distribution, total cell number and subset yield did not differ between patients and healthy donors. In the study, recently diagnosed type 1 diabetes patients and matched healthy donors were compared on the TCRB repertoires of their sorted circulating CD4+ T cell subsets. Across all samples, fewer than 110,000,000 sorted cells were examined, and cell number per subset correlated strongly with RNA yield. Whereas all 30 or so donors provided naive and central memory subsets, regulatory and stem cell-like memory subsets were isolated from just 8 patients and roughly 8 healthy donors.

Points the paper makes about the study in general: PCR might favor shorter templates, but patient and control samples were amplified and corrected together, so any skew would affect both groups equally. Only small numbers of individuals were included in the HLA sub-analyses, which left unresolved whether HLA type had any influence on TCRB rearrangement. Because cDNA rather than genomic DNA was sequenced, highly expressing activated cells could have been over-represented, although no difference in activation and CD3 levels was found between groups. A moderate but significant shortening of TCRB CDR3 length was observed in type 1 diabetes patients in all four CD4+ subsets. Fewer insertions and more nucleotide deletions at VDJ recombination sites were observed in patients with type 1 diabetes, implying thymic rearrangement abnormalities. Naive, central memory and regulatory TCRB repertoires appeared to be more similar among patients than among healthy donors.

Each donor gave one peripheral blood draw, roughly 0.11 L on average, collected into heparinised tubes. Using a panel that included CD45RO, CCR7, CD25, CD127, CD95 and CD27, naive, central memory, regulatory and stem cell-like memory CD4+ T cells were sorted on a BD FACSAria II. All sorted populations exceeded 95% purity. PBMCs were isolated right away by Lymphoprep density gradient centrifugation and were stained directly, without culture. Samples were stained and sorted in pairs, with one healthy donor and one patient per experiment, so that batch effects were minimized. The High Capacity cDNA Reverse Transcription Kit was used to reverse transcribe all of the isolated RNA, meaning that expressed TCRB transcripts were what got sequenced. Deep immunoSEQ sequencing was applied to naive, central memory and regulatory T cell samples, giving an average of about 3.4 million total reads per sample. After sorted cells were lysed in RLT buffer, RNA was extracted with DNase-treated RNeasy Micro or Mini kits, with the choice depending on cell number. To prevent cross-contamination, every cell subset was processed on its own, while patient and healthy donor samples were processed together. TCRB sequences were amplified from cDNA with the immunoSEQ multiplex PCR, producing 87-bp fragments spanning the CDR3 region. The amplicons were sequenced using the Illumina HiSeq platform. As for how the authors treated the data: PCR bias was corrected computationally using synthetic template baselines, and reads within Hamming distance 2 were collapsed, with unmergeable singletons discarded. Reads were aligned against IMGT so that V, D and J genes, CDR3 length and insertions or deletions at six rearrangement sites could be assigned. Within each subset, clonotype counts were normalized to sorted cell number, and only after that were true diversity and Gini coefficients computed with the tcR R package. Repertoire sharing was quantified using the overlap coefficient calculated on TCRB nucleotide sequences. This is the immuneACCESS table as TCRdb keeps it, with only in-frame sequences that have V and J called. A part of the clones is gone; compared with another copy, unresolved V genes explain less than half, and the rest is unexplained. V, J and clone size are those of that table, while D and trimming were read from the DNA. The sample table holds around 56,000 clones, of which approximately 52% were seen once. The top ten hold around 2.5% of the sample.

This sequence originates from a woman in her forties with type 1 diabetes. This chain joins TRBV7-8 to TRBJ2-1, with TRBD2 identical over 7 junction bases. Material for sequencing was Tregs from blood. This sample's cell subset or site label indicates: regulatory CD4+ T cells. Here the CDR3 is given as CASSSTSRTEQFF. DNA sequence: TGTGCCAGCAGCTCGACTAGCCGTACTGAGCAGTTCTTC.